This passage covers 5 T cell receptor beta chains from one sample sequenced in a study of cytomegalovirus exposure and HLA in healthy donors. The primer mix had 60 Vbeta and 13 Jbeta primers. Sequenced by immunoSEQ multiplex PCR; TCRdb stores in-frame clones only, minus some. This sample carries nearly 100,000 clones, 60% to 80% of them seen once, and the ten largest clones take 15% to 20%. The sample taken for sequencing was PBMCs. These receptors were collected from a woman aged 60-70 years in good health and CMV-seropositive.

The V gene is TRBV10-3, the J gene TRBJ1-5, with 12 positions matching TRBD1. There are 14 residues in the CDR3. The germline V gene has CDR1 ENHRY and CDR2 SYGVKD. The J segment lost 6 bases and the V segment lost 5 bases, leaving 2 bases of the junction unmatched. The CDR3 DNA sequence: TGTGCCATCAGTTTGGGACAGGGGGCTCAGCCCCAGCATTTT. As protein: CAISLGQGAQPQHF.

This chain connects TRBV11-2 to TRBJ1-2, with D unclear. CDR3 size: 14 residues. Germline V gene sequence: CDR1 SGHAT, CDR2 FQNNGV. V was cut by 5 bases and J by 4 bases, with 14 bases left in between. In DNA form, the CDR3 reads TGTGCCAGCAGCCGCGGGTCCGGAGGCTATGGCTACACCTTC. It encodes CASSRGSGGYGYTF.

This clone came up once. The chain has TRBV5-1 and TRBJ1-4; 8 bases line up with TRBD1. With V trimmed by 4 bases and J by 10 bases, 6 bases remained unmatched. The germline CDR1 and CDR2 sequences are SGHRS and YFSETQ. The CDR3 loop spans 13 amino acids. The chain's CDR3 is CASSKGQGGKLFF. DNA for the CDR3: TGCGCCAGCAGCAAAGGACAGGGTGGAAAACTGTTTTTT.

V is TRBV6-1 and J is TRBJ1-1; D is uncertain. This CDR3 is built from 13 residues. Trimming removed 6 bases at V and 3 bases at J, with 11 bases between. The germline V gene has CDR1 MNHNS and CDR2 SASEGT. The CDR3 protein is CASSGEWDTEAFF. The CDR3 DNA follows: TGTGCCAGCAGCGGAGAATGGGACACTGAAGCTTTCTTT.

This chain connects TRBV19 to TRBJ1-2, with 7 bases fitting TRBD1. The CDR3 totals 15 residues. CDR1 is LNHDA, CDR2 SQIVND, per germline (reference sequence). The V and J ends lost 3 bases and 4 bases, in that order; junction bases with no gene match: 8. In DNA form, the CDR3 reads TGTGCCAGTAGTATCGCCGAAACAGGGGTCTATGGCTACACCTTC. It specifies CASSIAETGVYGYTF.